These 6 T cell receptor beta chains share one sample of origin, sequenced in a study of shared clonotypes between healthy human individuals. Measured with immunoSEQ multiplex PCR; TCRdb has only the in-frame clones, and not every one. The sample lists around 1.5 million clones, about 98% seen once, with about 0.42% in the top ten. Material for sequencing was naive CD4+ T cells sorted from blood. As for subset: CD45RA+ positively selected. These receptors were obtained from a man aged 30 to 39 in good health.

This chain connects TRBV7-9 to TRBJ2-3; TRBD2 agrees at 10 bases. The CDR3 has 15 amino acids. V trimming: 4 bases; J trimming: 6 bases; junction bases outside the gene matches: 7. Germline V CDR1 and CDR2: SEHNR, FQNEAQ (reference sequence). The chain's CDR3 is CASSSLAGGKDTQYF. CDR3 DNA: TGTGCCAGCAGCTCCTTAGCGGGAGGAAAGGATACGCAGTATTTT.

The chain joins TRBV28 to TRBJ2-1; 8 nucleotides match TRBD2. The J segment lost 12 bases and the V segment lost 2 bases, leaving 6 bases of the junction unmatched. This CDR3 is built from 13 residues. Germline CDR1 and CDR2: MDHEN and SYDVKM. The CDR3 DNA follows: TGTGCCAGCAGTTTACGACTAGCGAAGGGGCAGTTCTTC. The encoded protein is CASSLRLAKGQFF.

The V call is TRBV5-4, the J call TRBJ1-2; TRBD1 is a possible D gene (5 bases). The length of the CDR3 is 16 residues. V lost 0 bases and J 4 bases, leaving 16 bases between the germline ends. CDR1 SGHNT and CDR2 YYREEE come from the germline V gene (reference sequence). CDR3: CASSLDGRGSIYGYTF. In DNA, the CDR3 is TGTGCCAGCAGCTTGGACGGACGGGGCAGCATCTATGGCTACACCTTC.

The gene calls are TRBV28 and TRBJ2-1, with D unresolved. This CDR3 comprises 13 residues. Germline V gene data show CDR1 as MDHEN and CDR2 as SYDVKM. Trimming stripped 5 bases from V and 4 bases from J, with 9 bases between. CDR3 coding DNA: TGTGCCAGCAGTGGGTCGGAGTACAATGAGCAGTTCTTC. It translates to CASSGSEYNEQFF.

The chain is built from TRBV11-3 and TRBJ2-7; D unresolved. CDR3 length: 13 residues. Per the germline V gene, CDR1 is SGHNT and CDR2 is YENEEA. V shed 5 bases and J shed 3 bases, with 11 bases lying between them. CDR3 region: CASSPRPFYEQYF. In nucleotides, the CDR3 is TGTGCCAGCAGCCCCAGACCCTTCTACGAGCAGTACTTC. Using reference TRBV11-3 and TRBJ2-7 for the parts outside the CDR3, the full variable domain is EAGVVQSPRYKIIEKKQPVAFWCNPISGHNTLYWYLQNLGQGPELLIRYENEEAVDDSQLPKDRFSAERLKGVDSTLKIQPAELGDSAVYLCASSPRPFYEQYFGPGTRLTVT.

The V call is TRBV5-6, the J call TRBJ2-5; D not certain. Germline V lookup: CDR1 SGHDT, CDR2 YYEEEE. Trimming removed 3 bases from V and 7 bases from J, with 7 bases in between. The CDR3 is 11 amino acids. The CDR3 region is CASSSRGTQYF. CDR3 DNA sequence: TGTGCCAGCAGCTCGCGAGGGACCCAGTACTTC. Together with reference TRBV5-6 and TRBJ2-5, the CDR3 gives the full variable domain: DAGVTQSPTHLIKTRGQQVTLRCSPKSGHDTVSWYQQALGQGPQFIFQYYEEEERQRGNFPDRFSGHQFPNYSSELNVNALLLGDSALYLCASSSRGTQYFGPGTRLLVL.